These T cell receptor beta chains were read from a single sample in a study of blood T cell repertoires in COVID-19. Using immunoSEQ multiplex PCR, the repertoire was profiled, and TCRdb retains in-frame clones only, with some absent. The repertoire holds around 50,000 clones, approximately 93% seen once, with about 1% in the top ten. Specimen: peripheral blood. These receptors all stem from a man aged 55 to 70 with COVID-19, enrolled during active disease. Each CDR3 is given with its conserved first and last residue. A D gene is named only where the DNA matches it firmly. Some rows have no size entry. The others give once, few or many, or a class for an expanded clone.

D gene,J gene,clone size,CDR3 length,V gene,CDR3 DNA,CDR3 protein
TRBD1,TRBJ1-1,.,15,TRBV6-5,TGTGCCAGCAGTTACTCGGACAGGTCGGGGACTGAAGCTTTCTTT,CASSYSDRSGTEAFF
TRBD1,TRBJ1-1,.,14,TRBV2,TGTGCCACCGCTTTACAGGGGGTGAACACTGAAGCTTTCTTT,CATALQGVNTEAFF
TRBD2,TRBJ2-7,.,18,TRBV11-2,TGTGCCAGCAGCTTATCCCGGACTAGCGGGGGGGCCTTATACGAGCAGTACTTC,CASSLSRTSGGALYEQYF
TRBD1,TRBJ1-2,.,14,TRBV3-1/TRBV3-2,TGTGCCAGCAGCGGGATTGGACAGGCAAGCGGCTACACCTTC,CASSGIGQASGYTF
TRBD1,TRBJ1-6,.,17,TRBV4-2,TGTGCCAGCAGCCTCCTGACAGGGGGCGGGAATAATTCACCCCTCCACTTT,CASSLLTGGGNNSPLHF
TRBD2,TRBJ2-7,few,14,TRBV18,TGTGCCAGCTCACAGGCTAGCGGAGCCTACGAGCAGTACTTC,CASSQASGAYEQYF
.,TRBJ2-3,.,17,TRBV5-1,TGCGCCAGCAACATCCAGGGCCTGTCTCTCAGCACAGATACGCAGTATTTT,CASNIQGLSLSTDTQYF
.,TRBJ1-6,.,15,TRBV5-8,TGTGCCAGCAGCTCCGGGACTCCTAGGCGCTCACCCCTCCACTTT,CASSSGTPRRSPLHF
TRBD1,TRBJ1-1,once,14,TRBV4-2,TGTGCCAGCAGCCAGGACAGGGGGAACACTGAAGCTTTCTTT,CASSQDRGNTEAFF
.,TRBJ2-3,.,14,TRBV5-5,TGTGCCAGCAGCTTGGCAGGGCCCACAGATACGCAGTATTTT,CASSLAGPTDTQYF
TRBD1,TRBJ2-1,.,15,TRBV11-1,TGTGCCAGCAGCCGGAGGACAGGGGCCTACAATGAGCAGTTCTTC,CASSRRTGAYNEQFF
.,TRBJ2-3,.,16,TRBV7-3,TGTGCCAGCAGCTTATTTGGGGGGAGCAGTGCAGATACGCAGTATTTT,CASSLFGGSSADTQYF
TRBD2,TRBJ2-1,.,18,TRBV19,TGTGCCAGTAGTATAGATGGGGGACTAGCAGGAATATCAAATGAGCAGTTCTTC,CASSIDGGLAGISNEQFF
.,TRBJ2-3,.,14,TRBV5-1,TGCGCCAGCAGCTTGGCGGGTTCCACAGATACGCAGTATTTT,CASSLAGSTDTQYF
.,TRBJ2-7,.,16,TRBV6-6,TGTGCCAGCAGTTATCTAGCGGCCGGGACAAGGGACGAGCAGTACTTC,CASSYLAAGTRDEQYF
.,TRBJ1-2,once,13,TRBV12-3/TRBV12-4,TGTGCCAGCAGTTTAGCCGGGGAGTATGGCTACACCTTC,CASSLAGEYGYTF
.,TRBJ1-2,few,11,TRBV30,TGTGCCTGGGAACTGAACTATGGCTACACCTTC,CAWELNYGYTF
TRBD2,TRBJ2-7,.,16,TRBV5-5,TGTGCCAGCAGCTTTTTAGCTAGCGGGGGGGCCTACGAGCAGTACTTC,CASSFLASGGAYEQYF
TRBD1,TRBJ1-6,few,14,TRBV3-1/TRBV3-2,TGTGCCAGCAGTCCTTGGACAGGGGGTTCACCCCTCCACTTT,CASSPWTGGSPLHF
TRBD1,TRBJ2-1,once,15,TRBV28,TGTGCCAGCAGTTCCCCGGGACAGGGGGGGAATGAGCAGTTCTTC,CASSSPGQGGNEQFF